The source of this T cell receptor beta chain is a study of PD-1 blockade in mismatch repair-deficient tumors. Trimming took 7 bases from V and 4 from J, leaving 12 bases between them. CDR3 length: 13 amino acids. Germline values: CDR1 ENHRY, CDR2 SYGVKD. A few counts support this clone. The assay was immunoSEQ multiplex PCR, and TCRdb's table has in-frame clones only and misses some. The sample has roughly 130,000 clones, 85% to 90% seen once. The source of this sequence is an adult with mismatch repair-deficient cancer. This sequence joins TRBV10-3 and TRBJ2-3, with D hard to call. The input for sequencing was peripheral blood, taken just under 74 weeks after starting pembrolizumab. The CDR3 loop reads CAITVAPSDTQYF. In nucleotides, the CDR3 is TGTGCCATCACCGTGGCTCCTTCAGATACGCAGTATTTT.